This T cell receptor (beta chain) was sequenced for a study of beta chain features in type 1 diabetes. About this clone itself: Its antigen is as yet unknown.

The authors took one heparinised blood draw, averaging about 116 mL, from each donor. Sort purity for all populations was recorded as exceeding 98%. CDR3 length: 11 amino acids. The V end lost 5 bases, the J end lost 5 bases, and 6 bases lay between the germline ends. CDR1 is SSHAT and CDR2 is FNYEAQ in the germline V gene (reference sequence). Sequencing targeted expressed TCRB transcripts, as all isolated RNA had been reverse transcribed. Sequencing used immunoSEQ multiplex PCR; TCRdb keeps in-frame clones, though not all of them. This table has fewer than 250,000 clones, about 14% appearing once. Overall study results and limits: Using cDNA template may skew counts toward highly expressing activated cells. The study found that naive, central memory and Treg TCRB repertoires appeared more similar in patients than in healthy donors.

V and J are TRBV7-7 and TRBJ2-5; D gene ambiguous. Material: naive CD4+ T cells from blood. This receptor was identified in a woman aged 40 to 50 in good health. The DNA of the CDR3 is TGTGCCAGCAGCCCGGGTGAGACCCAGTACTTC. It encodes CASSPGETQYF. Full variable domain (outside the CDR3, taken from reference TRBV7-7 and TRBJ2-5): GAGVSQSPRYKVTKRGQDVTLRCDPISSHATLYWYQQALGQGPEFLTYFNYEAQPDKSGLPSDRFSAERPEGSISTLTIQRTEQRDSAMYRCASSPGETQYFGPGTRLLVL.